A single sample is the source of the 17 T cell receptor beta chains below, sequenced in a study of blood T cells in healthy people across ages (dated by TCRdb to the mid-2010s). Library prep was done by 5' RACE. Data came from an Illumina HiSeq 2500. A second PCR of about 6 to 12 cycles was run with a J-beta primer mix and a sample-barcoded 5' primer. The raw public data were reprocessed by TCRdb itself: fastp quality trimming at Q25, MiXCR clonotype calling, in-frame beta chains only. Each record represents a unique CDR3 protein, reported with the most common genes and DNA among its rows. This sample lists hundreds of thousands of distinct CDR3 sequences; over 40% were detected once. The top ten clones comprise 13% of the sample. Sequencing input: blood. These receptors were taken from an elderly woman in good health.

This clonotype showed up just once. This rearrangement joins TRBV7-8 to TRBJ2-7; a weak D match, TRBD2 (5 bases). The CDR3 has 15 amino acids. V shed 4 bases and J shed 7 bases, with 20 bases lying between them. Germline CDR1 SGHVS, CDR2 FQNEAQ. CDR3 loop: CASSYPTRRLSEQYF. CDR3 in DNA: TGTGCCAGCAGCTACCCCACGAGGAGGCTCAGTGAGCAGTACTTC.

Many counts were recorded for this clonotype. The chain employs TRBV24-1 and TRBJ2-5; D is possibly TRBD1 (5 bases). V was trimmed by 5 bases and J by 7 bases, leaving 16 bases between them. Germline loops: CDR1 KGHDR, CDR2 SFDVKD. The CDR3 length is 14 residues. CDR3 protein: CATSAAGFLGTQYF. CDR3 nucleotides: TGTGCCACCAGTGCCGCAGGGTTCTTGGGGACCCAGTACTTC.

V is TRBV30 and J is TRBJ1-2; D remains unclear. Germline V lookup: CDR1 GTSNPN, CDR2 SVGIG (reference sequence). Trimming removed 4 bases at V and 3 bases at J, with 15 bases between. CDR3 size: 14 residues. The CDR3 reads CAWIGMGIDYGYTF. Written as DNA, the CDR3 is TGTGCCTGGATTGGCATGGGCATTGACTATGGCTACACCTTC.

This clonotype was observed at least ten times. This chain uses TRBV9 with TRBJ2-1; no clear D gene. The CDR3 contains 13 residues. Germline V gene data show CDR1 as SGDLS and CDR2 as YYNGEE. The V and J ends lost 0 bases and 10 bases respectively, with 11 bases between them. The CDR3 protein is CASSVDTIGEQFF. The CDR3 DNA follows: TGTGCCAGCAGCGTAGATACCATTGGAGAGCAGTTCTTC.

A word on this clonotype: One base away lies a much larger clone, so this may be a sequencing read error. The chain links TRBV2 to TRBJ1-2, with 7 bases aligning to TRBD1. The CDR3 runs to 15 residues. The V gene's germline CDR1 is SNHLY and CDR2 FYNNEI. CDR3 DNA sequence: TGTACCAGCAGTGTACAGGGGAGGAAGAACTATGGCTACACCTTC. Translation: CTSSVQGRKNYGYTF. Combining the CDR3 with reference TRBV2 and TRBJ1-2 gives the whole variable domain EPEVTQTPSHQVTQMGQEVILRCVPISNHLYFYWYRQILGQKVEFLVSFYNNEISEKSEIFDDQFSVERPDGSNFTLKIRSTKLEDSAMYFCTSSVQGRKNYGYTFGSGTRLTVV.

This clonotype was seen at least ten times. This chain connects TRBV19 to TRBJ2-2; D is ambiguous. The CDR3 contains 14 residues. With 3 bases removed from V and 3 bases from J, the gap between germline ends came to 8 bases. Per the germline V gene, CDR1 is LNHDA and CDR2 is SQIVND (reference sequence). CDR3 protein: CASSIVQDTGELFF. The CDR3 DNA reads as TGTGCCAGTAGTATCGTGCAGGACACCGGGGAGCTGTTTTTT.

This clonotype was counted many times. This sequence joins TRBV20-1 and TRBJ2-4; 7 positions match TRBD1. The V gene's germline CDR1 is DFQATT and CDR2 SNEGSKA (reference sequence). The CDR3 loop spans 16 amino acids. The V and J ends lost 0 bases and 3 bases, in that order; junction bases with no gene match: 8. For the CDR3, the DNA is TGCAGTGCTAGAGAGAAACAGGGGTGGGGCAAAAACATTCAGTACTTC. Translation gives CSAREKQGWGKNIQYF.

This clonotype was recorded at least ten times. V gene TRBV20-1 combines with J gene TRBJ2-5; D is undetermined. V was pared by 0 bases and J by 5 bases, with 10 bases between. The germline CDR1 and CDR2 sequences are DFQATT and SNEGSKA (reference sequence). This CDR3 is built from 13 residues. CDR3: CSARDQKWETQYF. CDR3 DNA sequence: TGCAGTGCTAGAGATCAAAAGTGGGAGACCCAGTACTTC.

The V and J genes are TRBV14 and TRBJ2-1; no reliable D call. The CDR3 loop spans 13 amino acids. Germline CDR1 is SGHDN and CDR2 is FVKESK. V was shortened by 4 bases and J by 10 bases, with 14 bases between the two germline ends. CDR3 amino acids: CASSPRPRSEQFF. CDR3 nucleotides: TGTGCCAGCAGCCCACGCCCCAGGTCAGAGCAGTTCTTC.

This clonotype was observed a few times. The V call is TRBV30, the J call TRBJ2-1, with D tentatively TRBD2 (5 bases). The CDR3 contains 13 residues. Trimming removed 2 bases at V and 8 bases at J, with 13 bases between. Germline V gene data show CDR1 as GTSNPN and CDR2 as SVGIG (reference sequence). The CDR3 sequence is CAWSLWEYDEQFF. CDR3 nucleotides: TGTGCCTGGAGTTTGTGGGAGTACGATGAGCAGTTCTTC. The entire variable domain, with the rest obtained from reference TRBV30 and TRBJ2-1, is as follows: SQTIHQWPATLVQPVGSPLSLECTVEGTSNPNLYWYRQAAGRGLQLLFYSVGIGQISSEVPQNLSASRPQDRQFILSSKKLLLSDSGFYLCAWSLWEYDEQFFGPGTRLTVL.

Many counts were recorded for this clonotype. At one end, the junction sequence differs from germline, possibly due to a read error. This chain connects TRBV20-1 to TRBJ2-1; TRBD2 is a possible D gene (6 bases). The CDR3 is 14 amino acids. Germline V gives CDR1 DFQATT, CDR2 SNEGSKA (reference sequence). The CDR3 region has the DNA TGCAGTGCCAGAGGGAGGATCCCCTACAATGAGCAGTTCTTC. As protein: CSARGRIPYNEQFF.

The CDR3 nucleotides are TGCAGCGTTGTCACCAGCACAAGTTTCCAAGAGACCCAGTACTTC. As protein: CSVVTSTSFQETQYF. This chain joins TRBV29-1 and TRBJ2-5; D uncertain. Germline loops: CDR1 SQVTM, CDR2 ANQGSEA. Trimming shortened V by 4 bases and J by 1 base, and 16 bases separated the two germline ends. The CDR3 loop spans 15 amino acids.

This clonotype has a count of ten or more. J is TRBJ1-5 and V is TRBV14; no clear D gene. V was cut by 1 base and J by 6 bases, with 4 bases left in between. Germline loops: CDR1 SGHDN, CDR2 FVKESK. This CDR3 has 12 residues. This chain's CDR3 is CASSQVGQPQHF. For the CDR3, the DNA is TGTGCCAGCAGCCAAGTGGGTCAGCCCCAGCATTTT. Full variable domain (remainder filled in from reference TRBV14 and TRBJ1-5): EAGVTQFPSHSVIEKGQTVTLRCDPISGHDNLYWYRRVMGKEIKFLLHFVKESKQDESGMPNNRFLAERTGGTYSTLKVQPAELEDSGVYFCASSQVGQPQHFGDGTRLSIL.

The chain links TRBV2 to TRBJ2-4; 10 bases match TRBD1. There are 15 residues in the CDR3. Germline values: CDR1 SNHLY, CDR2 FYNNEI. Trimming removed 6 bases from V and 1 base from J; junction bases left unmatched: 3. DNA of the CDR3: TGTGCCAGCAGGTGGACAGGGGGGGCCAAAAACATTCAGTACTTC. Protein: CASRWTGGAKNIQYF.

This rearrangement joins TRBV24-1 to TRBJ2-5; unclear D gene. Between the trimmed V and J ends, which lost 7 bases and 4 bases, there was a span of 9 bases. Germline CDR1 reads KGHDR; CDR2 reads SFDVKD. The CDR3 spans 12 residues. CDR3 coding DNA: TGTGCCACCAGGCAGTCCCCAGAGACCCAGTACTTC. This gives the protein CATRQSPETQYF.

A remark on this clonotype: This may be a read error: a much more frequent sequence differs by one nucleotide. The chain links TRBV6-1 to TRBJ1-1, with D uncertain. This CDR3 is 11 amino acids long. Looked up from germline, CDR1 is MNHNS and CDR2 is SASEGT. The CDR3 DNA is TGTGCCGGCAGTGAAGTCGGGGAAGCTTTCTTT. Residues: CAGSEVGEAFF.

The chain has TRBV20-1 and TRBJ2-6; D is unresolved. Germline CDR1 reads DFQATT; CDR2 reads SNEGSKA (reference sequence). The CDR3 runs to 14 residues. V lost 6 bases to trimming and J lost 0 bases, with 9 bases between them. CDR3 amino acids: CSALSLSGANVLTF. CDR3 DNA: TGCAGTGCCCTGTCCCTCTCTGGGGCCAACGTCCTGACTTTC.